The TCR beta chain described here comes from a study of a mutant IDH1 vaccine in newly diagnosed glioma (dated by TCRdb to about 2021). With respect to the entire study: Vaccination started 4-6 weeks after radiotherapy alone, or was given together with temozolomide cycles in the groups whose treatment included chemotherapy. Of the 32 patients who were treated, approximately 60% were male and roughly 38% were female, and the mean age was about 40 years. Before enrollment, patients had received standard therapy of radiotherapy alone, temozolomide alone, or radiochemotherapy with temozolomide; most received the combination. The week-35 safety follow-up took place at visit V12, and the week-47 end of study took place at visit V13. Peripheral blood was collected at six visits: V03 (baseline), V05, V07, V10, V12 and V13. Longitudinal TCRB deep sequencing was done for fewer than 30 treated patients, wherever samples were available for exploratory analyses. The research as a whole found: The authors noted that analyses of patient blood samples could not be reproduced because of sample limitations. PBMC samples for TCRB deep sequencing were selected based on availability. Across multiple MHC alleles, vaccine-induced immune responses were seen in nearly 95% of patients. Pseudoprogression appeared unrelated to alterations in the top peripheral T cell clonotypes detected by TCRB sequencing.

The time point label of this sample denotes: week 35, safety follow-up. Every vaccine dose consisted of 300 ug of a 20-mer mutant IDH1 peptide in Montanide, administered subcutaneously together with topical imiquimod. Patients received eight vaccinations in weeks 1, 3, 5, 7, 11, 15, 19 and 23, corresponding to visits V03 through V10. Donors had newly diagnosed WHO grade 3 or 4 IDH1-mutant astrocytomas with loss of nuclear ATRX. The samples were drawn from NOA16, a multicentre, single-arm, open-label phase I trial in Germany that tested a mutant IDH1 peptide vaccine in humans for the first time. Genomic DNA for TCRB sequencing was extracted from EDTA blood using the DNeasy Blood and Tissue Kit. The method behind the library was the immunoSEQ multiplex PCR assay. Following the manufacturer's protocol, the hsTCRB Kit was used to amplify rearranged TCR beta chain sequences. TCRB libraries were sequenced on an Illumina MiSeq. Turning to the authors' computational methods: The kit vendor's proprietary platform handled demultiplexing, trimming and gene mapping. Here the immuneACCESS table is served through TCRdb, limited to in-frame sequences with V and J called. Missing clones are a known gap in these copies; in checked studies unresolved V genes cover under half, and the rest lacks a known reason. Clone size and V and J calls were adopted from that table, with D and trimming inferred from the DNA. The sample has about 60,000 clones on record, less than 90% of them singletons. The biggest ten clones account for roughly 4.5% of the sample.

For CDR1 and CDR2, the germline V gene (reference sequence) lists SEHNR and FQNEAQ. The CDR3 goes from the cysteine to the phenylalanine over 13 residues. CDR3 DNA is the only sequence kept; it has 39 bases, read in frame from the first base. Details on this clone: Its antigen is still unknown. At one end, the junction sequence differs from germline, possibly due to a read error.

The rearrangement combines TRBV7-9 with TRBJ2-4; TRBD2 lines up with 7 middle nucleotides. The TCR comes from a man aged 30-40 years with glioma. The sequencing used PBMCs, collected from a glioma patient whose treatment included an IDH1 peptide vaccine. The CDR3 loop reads CASSYARGSGEAF. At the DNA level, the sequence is TGTGCCAGCAGCTACGCCCGGGGGAGCGGGGAGGCGTTC.